Listed below are T cell receptor beta chains from one sample, sequenced in a study of cytomegalovirus exposure and HLA in healthy donors. The data were produced by immunoSEQ multiplex PCR, yet TCRdb's version contains in-frame clones alone and is incomplete. Of about 200,000 clones listed, 75% to 85% are singletons. The sample consisted of PBMCs. These receptors were obtained from a woman aged 40-49 years in good health and CMV-seronegative. Both conserved end residues are part of each CDR3. The D gene is left open where the match is weak. Size is omitted from some rows. Given values are once, few, many or a class for expanded clones.

abundance: once; v_gene: TRBV4-1; j_gene: TRBJ2-7; d_gene: NA; CDR3nt: TGCGCCAGCAGCCAAGATGTTTCCGCGGGACTCTCCTACGAGCAGTACTTC; CDR3aa: CASSQDVSAGLSYEQYF
abundance: NA; v_gene: TRBV30; j_gene: TRBJ1-5; d_gene: NA; CDR3nt: TGTGCCTGGAGCGGGGGACTAGATCAGCCCCAGCATTTT; CDR3aa: CAWSGGLDQPQHF
abundance: NA; v_gene: TRBV6-5; j_gene: TRBJ1-1; d_gene: NA; CDR3nt: TGTGCCAGCAGTTATACTGCAGGGACAAACACTGAAGCTTTCTTT; CDR3aa: CASSYTAGTNTEAFF
abundance: NA; v_gene: TRBV6-4; j_gene: TRBJ2-1; d_gene: TRBD2; CDR3nt: TGTGCCAGCAGTGAATTCGGGAGGGCGGGGTACAATGAGCAGTTCTTC; CDR3aa: CASSEFGRAGYNEQFF
abundance: once; v_gene: TRBV5-1; j_gene: TRBJ1-5; d_gene: NA; CDR3nt: TGCGCCAGCAGTCTCGAGGGAGTACAGCCCCAGCATTTT; CDR3aa: CASSLEGVQPQHF
abundance: NA; v_gene: TRBV29-1; j_gene: TRBJ1-2; d_gene: NA; CDR3nt: TGCAGCGTTGAGCATGAGGGTAACTTCTATGGCTACACCTTC; CDR3aa: CSVEHEGNFYGYTF
abundance: NA; v_gene: TRBV5-6; j_gene: TRBJ2-7; d_gene: NA; CDR3nt: TGTGCCAGCAGCTTGGTTGGACAAGACTACGAGCAGTACTTC; CDR3aa: CASSLVGQDYEQYF
abundance: once; v_gene: TRBV6-5; j_gene: TRBJ2-7; d_gene: NA; CDR3nt: TGTGCCAGCAGTTACTCCACAGGCCAACCCTACGAGCAGTACTTC; CDR3aa: CASSYSTGQPYEQYF
abundance: NA; v_gene: TRBV5-1; j_gene: TRBJ2-3; d_gene: NA; CDR3nt: TGCGCCAGCAGCTTATCTCAGGGTGGTTTCACAGATACGCAGTATTTT; CDR3aa: CASSLSQGGFTDTQYF
abundance: NA; v_gene: TRBV27; j_gene: TRBJ1-4; d_gene: NA; CDR3nt: TGTGCCAGCAGTTCGACCGCACTAGGTGATGAAGAAAAACTGTTTTTT; CDR3aa: CASSSTALGDEEKLFF
abundance: NA; v_gene: TRBV5-1; j_gene: TRBJ2-5; d_gene: NA; CDR3nt: TGCGCCAGCAGCTTGGGACTCCTCGAAGGGACCCAGTACTTC; CDR3aa: CASSLGLLEGTQYF
abundance: NA; v_gene: TRBV5-1; j_gene: TRBJ2-1; d_gene: TRBD2; CDR3nt: TGCGCCAGCAGATCTGTTAGCGGGAGCTCCTACAATGAGCAGTTCTTC; CDR3aa: CASRSVSGSSYNEQFF
abundance: NA; v_gene: TRBV13; j_gene: TRBJ2-2; d_gene: TRBD2; CDR3nt: TGTGCCAGCAGCTCGTCGGGACTAGCGGGAAACACCGGGGAGCTGTTTTTT; CDR3aa: CASSSSGLAGNTGELFF
abundance: NA; v_gene: TRBV19; j_gene: TRBJ2-7; d_gene: TRBD2; CDR3nt: TGTGCCAGTAGTATCGCGGGAGTCTCCTACGAGCAGTACTTC; CDR3aa: CASSIAGVSYEQYF
abundance: NA; v_gene: TRBV9; j_gene: TRBJ2-2; d_gene: NA; CDR3nt: TGTGCCAGCAGCTCTTCCCTGGGCTTTACCACCGGGGAGCTGTTTTTT; CDR3aa: CASSSSLGFTTGELFF
abundance: NA; v_gene: TRBV6-5; j_gene: TRBJ2-7; d_gene: NA; CDR3nt: TGTGCCAGCAGTTTTGGGCAGACCTACGAGCAGTACTTC; CDR3aa: CASSFGQTYEQYF
abundance: NA; v_gene: TRBV5-1; j_gene: TRBJ1-4; d_gene: TRBD1; CDR3nt: TGCGCCAGCAGCTCAAGACAGGGTTCAAATGAAAAACTGTTTTTT; CDR3aa: CASSSRQGSNEKLFF
abundance: NA; v_gene: TRBV11-2; j_gene: TRBJ1-3; d_gene: NA; CDR3nt: TGTGCCAGCAGCTTGCGGGCCTCCTCTGGAAACACCATATATTTT; CDR3aa: CASSLRASSGNTIYF
abundance: NA; v_gene: TRBV6-5; j_gene: TRBJ1-1; d_gene: NA; CDR3nt: TGTGCCAGCAGTGAACAAGCGGATCAAACTGAAGCTTTCTTT; CDR3aa: CASSEQADQTEAFF
abundance: NA; v_gene: TRBV27; j_gene: TRBJ2-3; d_gene: TRBD1; CDR3nt: TGTGCCAGCAGGGGTGGGGCAGGGGGCAGGACAGATACGCAGTATTTT; CDR3aa: CASRGGAGGRTDTQYF
abundance: NA; v_gene: TRBV25-1; j_gene: TRBJ2-7; d_gene: TRBD1; CDR3nt: TGTGCCAGCCGACAGGGTTCCTACGAGCAGTACTTC; CDR3aa: CASRQGSYEQYF
abundance: NA; v_gene: TRBV28; j_gene: TRBJ2-1; d_gene: TRBD2; CDR3nt: TGTGCCAGCAATCTAGCGGGATTAGGCAATGAGCAGTTCTTC; CDR3aa: CASNLAGLGNEQFF
abundance: NA; v_gene: TRBV6-5; j_gene: TRBJ1-2; d_gene: NA; CDR3nt: TGTGCCAGCAGTGGTGGACTCGTCGCACATGGCTACACCTTC; CDR3aa: CASSGGLVAHGYTF
abundance: once; v_gene: TRBV18; j_gene: TRBJ2-1; d_gene: TRBD2; CDR3nt: TGTGCCAGCTCACCATCTTTCTCTAGCGGGAGCTTCTACAATGAGCAGTTCTTC; CDR3aa: CASSPSFSSGSFYNEQFF
abundance: NA; v_gene: TRBV7-9; j_gene: TRBJ1-5; d_gene: TRBD1; CDR3nt: TGTGCCAGCAGTTCAGGGGGCCGGAGTCAGCCCCAGCATTTT; CDR3aa: CASSSGGRSQPQHF
abundance: NA; v_gene: TRBV11-2; j_gene: TRBJ1-4; d_gene: NA; CDR3nt: TGTGCCAGCAGCTTACGGAGGTCCGACCGGGAAAAACTGTTTTTT; CDR3aa: CASSLRRSDREKLFF
abundance: NA; v_gene: TRBV30; j_gene: TRBJ1-5; d_gene: NA; CDR3nt: TGTGCCTGGACGTTGGGGGCAAATCAGCCCCAGCATTTT; CDR3aa: CAWTLGANQPQHF
abundance: NA; v_gene: TRBV7-2; j_gene: TRBJ1-1; d_gene: NA; CDR3nt: TGTGCCAGCAGTATCTTTGACAGATCTGAAGCTTTCTTT; CDR3aa: CASSIFDRSEAFF
abundance: NA; v_gene: TRBV28; j_gene: TRBJ2-2; d_gene: NA; CDR3nt: TGTGCCAGCAGATCGGGACTTTACACCGGGGAGCTGTTTTTT; CDR3aa: CASRSGLYTGELFF
abundance: once; v_gene: TRBV5-8; j_gene: TRBJ1-2; d_gene: NA; CDR3nt: TGTGCCAGCAGCTTGGCCTCGACAGGACCCTATGGCTACACCTTC; CDR3aa: CASSLASTGPYGYTF
abundance: NA; v_gene: TRBV6-4; j_gene: TRBJ2-7; d_gene: TRBD1; CDR3nt: TGTGCCAGCAGAATGGGACAGAGCGGCTCCTACGAGCAGTACTTC; CDR3aa: CASRMGQSGSYEQYF
abundance: NA; v_gene: TRBV2; j_gene: TRBJ2-7; d_gene: TRBD1; CDR3nt: TGTGCCAGCAGTGGCCAGGGGGCTATCACCTACGAGCAGTACTTC; CDR3aa: CASSGQGAITYEQYF
abundance: NA; v_gene: TRBV5-6; j_gene: TRBJ1-1; d_gene: NA; CDR3nt: TGTGCCAGCAGATTACAGGGTTACAACGTCGCTTTCTTT; CDR3aa: CASRLQGYNVAFF
abundance: once; v_gene: TRBV7-9; j_gene: TRBJ1-4; d_gene: NA; CDR3nt: TGTGCCAGTGGGTGGACAGATGAAAAACTGTTTTTT; CDR3aa: CASGWTDEKLFF
abundance: NA; v_gene: TRBV7-8; j_gene: TRBJ2-7; d_gene: NA; CDR3nt: TGTGCCAGCAGCTTAGAGATGGGGGCCCTCGTCTACGAGCAGTACTTC; CDR3aa: CASSLEMGALVYEQYF
abundance: NA; v_gene: TRBV18; j_gene: TRBJ1-1; d_gene: NA; CDR3nt: TGTGCCAGCTCACCACAGAGTGAGAACACTGAAGCTTTCTTT; CDR3aa: CASSPQSENTEAFF
abundance: NA; v_gene: TRBV18; j_gene: TRBJ2-5; d_gene: TRBD1; CDR3nt: TGTGCCAGCTCACCCGGGACAGGTTGGGGGACCCAGTACTTC; CDR3aa: CASSPGTGWGTQYF
abundance: once; v_gene: TRBV5-1; j_gene: TRBJ1-1; d_gene: TRBD1; CDR3nt: TGCGCCAGCAGCTCCGTGACAGGGACTGAAGCTTTCTTT; CDR3aa: CASSSVTGTEAFF
abundance: NA; v_gene: TRBV4-1; j_gene: TRBJ1-2; d_gene: TRBD1; CDR3nt: TGCGCCAGCAGCCAGGACAGGGGGCTTGTTGGCTACACCTTC; CDR3aa: CASSQDRGLVGYTF
abundance: once; v_gene: TRBV9; j_gene: TRBJ2-4; d_gene: NA; CDR3nt: TGTGCCAGCGCCACAGGGGGGGCGGCCAAAAACATTCAGTACTTC; CDR3aa: CASATGGAAKNIQYF
abundance: few; v_gene: TRBV5-4; j_gene: TRBJ2-1; d_gene: TRBD2; CDR3nt: TGTGCCAGCAGCCTGTACGGACTAGCGGGTTACAATGAGCAGTTCTTC; CDR3aa: CASSLYGLAGYNEQFF
abundance: once; v_gene: TRBV13; j_gene: TRBJ1-2; d_gene: NA; CDR3nt: TGTGCCAGCAGCCAAATATACAGGGAAATAGGTGGCTACACCTTC; CDR3aa: CASSQIYREIGGYTF
abundance: NA; v_gene: TRBV11-2; j_gene: TRBJ2-1; d_gene: TRBD2; CDR3nt: TGTGCCAGCAGCTTCCGGACTAGCGGGAACAATGAGCAGTTCTTC; CDR3aa: CASSFRTSGNNEQFF
abundance: NA; v_gene: TRBV6-6; j_gene: TRBJ2-2; d_gene: TRBD1; CDR3nt: TGTGCCAGCAGTGTTCCGGACAGGGGTACCGGGGAGCTGTTTTTT; CDR3aa: CASSVPDRGTGELFF
abundance: NA; v_gene: TRBV27; j_gene: TRBJ2-1; d_gene: TRBD2; CDR3nt: TGTGCCAGCAGTTTATCGATGGGCGGGGGGGAGCAGTTCTTC; CDR3aa: CASSLSMGGGEQFF